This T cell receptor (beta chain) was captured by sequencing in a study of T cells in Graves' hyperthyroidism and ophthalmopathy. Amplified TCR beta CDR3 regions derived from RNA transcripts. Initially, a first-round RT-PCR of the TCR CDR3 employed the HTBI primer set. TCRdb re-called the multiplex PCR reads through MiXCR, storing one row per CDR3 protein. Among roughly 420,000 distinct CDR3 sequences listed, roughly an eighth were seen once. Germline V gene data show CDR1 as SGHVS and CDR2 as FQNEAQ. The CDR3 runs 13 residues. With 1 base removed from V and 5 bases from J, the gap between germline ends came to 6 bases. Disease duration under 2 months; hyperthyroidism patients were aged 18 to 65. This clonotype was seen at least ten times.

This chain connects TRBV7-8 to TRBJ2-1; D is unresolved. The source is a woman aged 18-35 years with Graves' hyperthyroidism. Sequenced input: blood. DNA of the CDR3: TGTGCCAGCAGCTTAGACGTACACAATGAGCAGTTCTTC. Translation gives CASSLDVHNEQFF. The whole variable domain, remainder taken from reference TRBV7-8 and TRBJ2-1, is GAGVSQSPRYKVAKRGQDVALRCDPISGHVSLFWYQQALGQGPEFLTYFQNEAQLDKSGLPSDRFFAERPEGSVSTLKIQRTQQEDSAVYLCASSLDVHNEQFFGPGTRLTVL.